These 20 T cell receptor beta chains were sequenced from one sample in a study of blood T cell repertoires in COVID-19. Method: immunoSEQ multiplex PCR; TCRdb's copy keeps in-frame clones and lacks some. Of more than 250,000 clones detected, 70% to 90% appear once; the ten largest clones hold under 2.5%. Sequenced sample: PBMCs or T cells enriched from blood (not recorded which). Source of these receptors: a man under 40 who had recovered from COVID-19.

The chain joins TRBV3-1 (or the pseudogene TRBV3-2) to TRBJ2-3; 9 positions agree with TRBD2. Germline V CDR1 and CDR2: LGHDT, YNNKEL (reference sequence). The CDR3 length is 16 residues. J lost 6 bases, V lost 0 bases, and 7 bases had no gene match. CDR3 nucleotide sequence: TGTGCCAGCAGCCAAGATAGGCTAGCGGGGATGGATACGCAGTATTTT. This sequence encodes CASSQDRLAGMDTQYF.

This chain uses TRBV7-8 with TRBJ1-2; possibly TRBD1 for D (5 bases). This CDR3 has 14 amino acids. Germline V gene data show CDR1 as SGHVS and CDR2 as FQNEAQ. V was pared by 7 bases and J by 2 bases, with 14 bases between. The DNA for the CDR3 is TGTGCCAGCACCGTGGGTGGGGCGAACTATGGCTACACCTTC. Amino acid sequence: CASTVGGANYGYTF.

V and J are TRBV2 and TRBJ1-6, with unresolved D. In germline, CDR1 is SNHLY, CDR2 FYNNEI. CDR3 length: 12 amino acids. Trimming removed 4 bases at V and 9 bases at J, with 7 bases between. The CDR3 sequence: CASSGQSSPLHF. CDR3 in DNA: TGTGCCAGCAGTGGGCAATCTTCACCCCTCCACTTT.

J is TRBJ1-4 and V is TRBV7-9, with 7 bases aligning to TRBD1. Unmatched junction bases numbered 6, after V lost 5 bases and J lost 12 bases. Germline V gene data show CDR1 as SEHNR and CDR2 as FQNEAQ (reference sequence). The CDR3 is 12 residues long. CDR3 DNA sequence: TGTGCCAGCAGCGCGACAGGGTTTGAACTGTTTTTT. Protein sequence: CASSATGFELFF.

V gene TRBV6-6 combines with J gene TRBJ2-1; unclear D gene. The germline CDR1 and CDR2 sequences are MNHNY and SVGAGI (reference sequence). The CDR3 contains 13 residues. With 2 bases removed from V and 4 bases from J, the gap between germline ends came to 6 bases. CDR3 loop: CASSYAGYNEQFF. In DNA form, the CDR3 reads TGTGCCAGCAGTTACGCAGGATACAATGAGCAGTTCTTC.

This clone was picked up one time. The chain combines TRBV2 with TRBJ1-5, with a tentative D call TRBD1 (5 bases). Trimming pared 4 bases from V and 7 bases from J, leaving 14 bases between. CDR3 size: 14 residues. Germline CDR1 reads SNHLY; CDR2 reads FYNNEI. Here the CDR3 reads CASSASGVRQPQHF. CDR3 coding DNA: TGTGCCAGCAGTGCATCGGGGGTGCGCCAGCCCCAGCATTTT.

The chain has TRBV6-4 and TRBJ2-3, with 9 bases that match TRBD2. This CDR3 comprises 16 residues. The germline V gene encodes CDR1 MRHNA and CDR2 SNTAGT. Trimming cost V 6 bases and J 3 bases; bases outside gene matches: 10. CDR3 amino acids: CASSPRSGGMTDTQYF. The CDR3 DNA reads as TGTGCCAGCAGCCCGAGAAGCGGGGGGATGACAGATACGCAGTATTTT.

The gene calls are TRBV11-2 and TRBJ1-2, with a possible D match to TRBD1 (5 bases). The CDR3 extends over 13 amino acids. The germline V gene encodes CDR1 SGHAT and CDR2 FQNNGV. V gave up 8 bases and J gave up 4 bases, with 14 bases separating them. CDR3 bases: TGTGCCAGCGGCAGGGATCCATTCTATGGCTACACCTTC. The encoded protein is CASGRDPFYGYTF.

The chain links TRBV6-5 to TRBJ1-2; D is possibly TRBD1 (5 bases). This CDR3 has 14 residues. The germline V gene has CDR1 MNHEY and CDR2 SVGAGI. Trimming pared 3 bases from V and 2 bases from J, leaving 10 bases between. DNA for the CDR3: TGTGCCAGCAGTTATGTCTCAGGGAACTATGGCTACACCTTC. Translated: CASSYVSGNYGYTF.

The V and J genes are TRBV10-2 and TRBJ1-1, with 12 bases that match TRBD1. The CDR3 loop spans 18 amino acids. Germline CDR1 WSHSY, CDR2 SAAADI. V was pared by 0 bases and J by 0 bases, with 5 bases of the junction left unmatched. The CDR3 bases are TGCGCCAGCAGTGAGTCGGGGGACAGGGGGCGGCTGAACACTGAAGCTTTCTTT. Amino acid sequence: CASSESGDRGRLNTEAFF.

The chain links TRBV3-1 (or the pseudogene TRBV3-2) to TRBJ2-7, with D hard to call. Deletions cut 1 base from V and 7 bases from J, with 11 bases between. The CDR3 runs 13 residues. Germline V gives CDR1 LGHDT, CDR2 YNNKEL (reference sequence). The CDR3 nucleotides are TGTGCCAGCAGCCAAGGGGCCTCATGGGAGCAGTACTTC. Its protein is CASSQGASWEQYF.

The chain joins TRBV19 to TRBJ2-1; TRBD2 matches 7 bases. The CDR3 consists of 14 residues. CDR1 and CDR2 from the germline V gene are LNHDA and SQIVND (reference sequence). Trimming cost V 4 bases and J 4 bases; bases outside gene matches: 4. The CDR3 DNA is TGTGCCAGTAGTAGTAGCGGGCCATACAATGAGCAGTTCTTC. It encodes CASSSSGPYNEQFF.

The V and J genes are TRBV11-2 and TRBJ1-2; 8 bases align to TRBD1. V lost 4 bases, J lost 1 base, and 2 bases stayed unmatched. The CDR3 has 14 residues. CDR1 is SGHAT and CDR2 is FQNNGV in the germline V gene. This CDR3 is CASSSGQVNYGYTF. The CDR3 bases are TGTGCCAGCAGCTCGGGACAGGTTAACTATGGCTACACCTTC.

The genes are TRBV5-5 and TRBJ1-5; D is possibly TRBD1 (5 bases). Trimming took off 0 bases at V and 6 bases at J, with 16 bases between the two ends. The CDR3 is 16 residues long. Per germline, CDR1 SGHKS and CDR2 YYEKEE (reference sequence). CDR3 amino acids: CASSLARRGGSQPQHF. The CDR3, as DNA: TGTGCCAGCAGCTTGGCACGGCGCGGGGGAAGTCAGCCCCAGCATTTT.

V gene TRBV18 combines with J gene TRBJ1-1; TRBD1 aligns across 9 bases. V shed 4 bases, J shed 5 bases, and the junction held 8 bases outside the gene matches. Per the germline V gene, CDR1 is KGHSH and CDR2 is LQKENI. The length of the CDR3 is 15 residues. The CDR3: CASSQTGGTWTEAFF. CDR3 coding DNA: TGTGCCAGCTCACAAACAGGGGGCACGTGGACTGAAGCTTTCTTT.

This chain joins TRBV7-8 and TRBJ2-7, with TRBD2 matching over 7 bases. The V gene's germline CDR1 is SGHVS and CDR2 FQNEAQ. Unmatched junction bases numbered 13, after V lost 5 bases and J lost 6 bases. There are 15 residues in the CDR3. This CDR3 is CASSASGGGHPEQYF. The CDR3 DNA follows: TGTGCCAGCAGCGCGTCGGGAGGTGGGCACCCCGAGCAGTACTTC.

The chain carries TRBV5-4 and TRBJ1-1, with D unclear. This CDR3 is 15 amino acids long. V dropped 3 bases and J dropped 3 bases, with 15 bases sitting between them. Germline loops: CDR1 SGHNT, CDR2 YYREEE (reference sequence). In DNA, the CDR3 is TGTGCCAGCAGCTCAATGTCGGGGATGGACACTGAAGCTTTCTTT. It yields the protein CASSSMSGMDTEAFF. The whole variable domain, filled in from reference TRBV5-4 and TRBJ1-1, reads ETGVTQSPTHLIKTRGQQVTLRCSSQSGHNTVSWYQQALGQGPQFIFQYYREEENGRGNFPPRFSGLQFPNYSSELNVNALELDDSALYLCASSSMSGMDTEAFFGQGTRLTVV.

The chain carries TRBV5-4 and TRBJ2-6; TRBD2 might be the D (6 bases). The CDR3 consists of 17 residues. The germline CDR1 and CDR2 sequences are SGHNT and YYREEE (reference sequence). Trimming pared 5 bases from V and 2 bases from J, leaving 17 bases between. CDR3 region: CASSGGLGSTGANVLTF. CDR3 nucleotides: TGTGCCAGCAGTGGGGGACTCGGGTCTACTGGGGCCAACGTCCTGACTTTC.

The chain is built from TRBV5-1 and TRBJ1-6; 10 bases fit TRBD1. The length of the CDR3 is 18 residues. Trimming at V came to 6 bases and at J to 0 bases, leaving 9 bases not matched to a gene. Germline values: CDR1 SGHRS, CDR2 YFSETQ. The DNA for the CDR3 is TGCGCCAGCAAAGAATCCGGGACAGGGGACTCCTATAATTCACCCCTCCACTTT. This sequence encodes CASKESGTGDSYNSPLHF.

A few counts support this clone. V is TRBV30 and J is TRBJ2-2; TRBD1 matches at 9 bases. The V segment lost 5 bases and the J segment 0 bases; nucleotides outside the gene matches: 7. Per germline, CDR1 GTSNPN and CDR2 SVGIG (reference sequence). This CDR3 has 16 amino acids. The CDR3 coding sequence is TGTGCCTGGGGGACAGGGATCATCGCGAACACCGGGGAGCTGTTTTTT. Its translation: CAWGTGIIANTGELFF. The variable domain in full, with the rest retrieved from reference TRBV30 and TRBJ2-2, is SQTIHQWPATLVQPVGSPLSLECTVEGTSNPNLYWYRQAAGRGLQLLFYSVGIGQISSEVPQNLSASRPQDRQFILSSKKLLLSDSGFYLCAWGTGIIANTGELFFGEGSRLTVL.